The 8 T cell receptor beta chains below were found in one sample sequenced in a study of post-analysis software for immune sequencing data. Presence of unique molecular identifiers characterized the TCR beta cDNA libraries. TCRdb passed the PCR reads through MiXCR, listing each CDR3 protein once. The repertoire includes roughly 650,000 distinct CDR3 sequences, 55% to 60% of them detected once, and approximately 11% sits in the top ten. Broader study findings: Roughly 5 TRBV segments, TRBV5-6, TRBV5-1 and TRBV20-1 among them, were found more frequent in patients than controls.

Their recognized antigens are unknown. Sequencing was performed on blood. These receptors came from a girl aged 2-10 years with multiple sclerosis.

This chain connects TRBV20-1 to TRBJ2-1; 10 bases align to TRBD2. CDR1 is DFQATT and CDR2 is SNEGSKA in the germline V gene (reference sequence). V gave up 6 bases and J gave up 12 bases; unmatched junction bases: 14. CDR3 length equals 14 residues. The CDR3 reads CSASPGVAGGRQFF. The CDR3, as DNA: TGCAGTGCCAGCCCGGGGGTAGCGGGGGGTCGGCAGTTCTTC.

The J gene is TRBJ1-4, the V gene TRBV12-3 or TRBV12-4, with D hard to call. This CDR3 comprises 12 residues. Trimming pared 3 bases from V and 10 bases from J, leaving 9 bases between. DNA for the CDR3: TGTGCCAGCAGTTTCCGGGAGGGAAAACTGTTTTTT. Amino acids: CASSFREGKLFF.

The chain links TRBV28 to TRBJ1-2; D is unresolved. The CDR3 has 14 amino acids. CDR1 is MDHEN, CDR2 SYDVKM, per germline. Trimming shortened V by 6 bases and J by 2 bases, and 13 bases separated the two germline ends. In nucleotides, the CDR3 is TGTGCCAGCAGAGAAGGCAGAACAAACTATGGCTACACCTTC. Protein: CASREGRTNYGYTF.

The chain combines TRBV10-2 with TRBJ1-5; 9 bases agree with TRBD1. CDR1 WSHSY and CDR2 SAAADI come from the germline V gene. The V gene end was trimmed by 4 bases and the J gene end by 6 bases; junction bases not matched to a gene: 7. This CDR3 comprises 15 residues. In DNA form, the CDR3 reads TGCGCCAGCAGTGCCACAGGGGGCCGGGGTCAGCCCCAGCATTTT. This translates into CASSATGGRGQPQHF.

The genes are TRBV5-1 and TRBJ1-2; D is unclear. CDR3 length equals 14 residues. Germline V CDR1 and CDR2: SGHRS, YFSETQ. Trimming left V 1 base short and J 8 bases short, with 15 bases between. The CDR3 sequence: CASSLNPERRGYTF. The CDR3 DNA sequence: TGCGCCAGCAGCTTGAATCCTGAGCGTCGAGGCTACACCTTC. The full variable domain, with the rest looked up from reference TRBV5-1 and TRBJ1-2, is KAGVTQTPRYLIKTRGQQVTLSCSPISGHRSVSWYQQTPGQGLQFLFEYFSETQRNKGNFPGRFSGRQFSNSRSEMNVSTLELGDSALYLCASSLNPERRGYTFGSGTRLTVV.

J is TRBJ2-1 and V is TRBV7-2, with D unclear. The V end lost 7 bases, the J end lost 3 bases, and 7 bases lay between the germline ends. The CDR3 covers 12 residues. Germline V lookup: CDR1 SGHTA, CDR2 FQGNSA. The CDR3 spells CASTYSYNEQFF. CDR3 DNA: TGTGCCAGCACTTATAGCTACAATGAGCAGTTCTTC.

The sample holds a few counts of this clonotype. The chain links TRBV12-3 or TRBV12-4 to TRBJ1-2, with a weak D call TRBD1 (6 bases). The CDR3 consists of 13 residues. V was shortened by 6 bases and J by 4 bases, with 12 bases between the two germline ends. This CDR3 reads CASRTRDTYGYTF. CDR3 nucleotide sequence: TGTGCCAGCAGAACCCGGGACACCTATGGCTACACCTTC.

The CDR3 sequence: CASSYRGIQYF. The CDR3 DNA is TGTGCCAGCAGTTATCGGGGCATTCAGTACTTC. V is TRBV6-5 and J is TRBJ2-5; tentatively, D is TRBD2 (5 bases). The J call may not be correct, given that the DNA end is closer to TRBJ2-4. The CDR3 has 11 residues. Germline V gene sequence: CDR1 MNHEY, CDR2 SVGAGI.